A selection of T cell receptor beta chains follows, all from one sample in a study of neoadjuvant anti-PD-1 for oral cavity cancer. The data were produced by immunoSEQ multiplex PCR, yet TCRdb's version contains in-frame clones alone and is incomplete. The table records 20,000 to 25,000 clones, around 43% of them present only once. Sequencing used tumor tissue, obtained after nivolumab (anti-PD-1) treatment. The receptors derive from a person aged 40 to 85 with oral cavity squamous cell carcinoma. The CDR3 runs from the conserved cysteine through the conserved F or W. Each record gives: D gene, V gene, clone size, CDR3 length, J gene, CDR3 DNA, CDR3 protein. The D gene is left open where the match is weak. The size entry is marked missing in some rows and otherwise reads once, few, many or a size class.

-	TRBV9	-	16	TRBJ1-1	TGTGCCAGCAGCCCGAGGACAGAACCAGGGAACACTGAAGCTTTCTTT	CASSPRTEPGNTEAFF
-	TRBV2	-	14	TRBJ2-2	TGTGCCAGCAGGGCCGGGCCGCGGACCGGGGAGCTGTTTTTT	CASRAGPRTGELFF
TRBD1	TRBV2	few	15	TRBJ2-7	TGTGCCAGCAGTGGACAGGGGGCTACTAACTACGAGCAGTACTTC	CASSGQGATNYEQYF
-	TRBV28	few	14	TRBJ2-2	TGTGCCAGCAGTTTTCAGGGGTGGACCGGGGAGCTGTTTTTT	CASSFQGWTGELFF
TRBD1	TRBV5-4	-	13	TRBJ2-5	TGTGCCAGCCTCATACAGGGGGCGGAGACCCAGTACTTC	CASLIQGAETQYF
-	TRBV12-5	-	15	TRBJ1-5	TGTGCTAGTGGTTTGTCCCAACAGGGTTCTCAGCCCCAGCATTTT	CASGLSQQGSQPQHF
-	TRBV9	many	15	TRBJ1-3	TGTGCCAGCAGCGTAGGTGTCACCTCTGGAAACACCATATATTTT	CASSVGVTSGNTIYF
-	TRBV2	few	15	TRBJ2-2	TGTGCCAGCAGTGTTGTTACAGGGTGGACCGGGGAGCTGTTTTTT	CASSVVTGWTGELFF
-	TRBV7-3	few	14	TRBJ2-7	TGTGCCAGCAGCTTATCCGGGGGAATTGGCGAGCAGTACTTC	CASSLSGGIGEQYF
-	TRBV28	few	12	TRBJ2-7	TGTGCCAGCACGGGGGTAGCCTACGAGCAGTACTTC	CASTGVAYEQYF
-	TRBV11-2	-	15	TRBJ1-1	TGTGCCAGCAGCTTAGATCAGGGCCTCGGCACTGAAGCTTTCTTT	CASSLDQGLGTEAFF
-	TRBV11-2	-	15	TRBJ1-2	TGTGCCAGCACCCCGGGCCGGGGGGGGGCCTATGGCTACACCTTC	CASTPGRGGAYGYTF
TRBD1	TRBV10-1	-	15	TRBJ2-2	TGCGCCAGCAGTCCGGGACAGGGGAACACCGGGGAGCTGTTTTTT	CASSPGQGNTGELFF
-	TRBV2	few	12	TRBJ1-1	TGTGCCAGCACCGCTCACAGAACTGAAGCTTTCTTT	CASTAHRTEAFF
-	TRBV19	few	13	TRBJ1-4	TGTGCCAGTAGTATCACCGACAGGGAAAAACTGTTTTTT	CASSITDREKLFF
-	TRBV7-6	once	17	TRBJ2-1	TGTGCCAGCAGCTTAAAGGGGACAAGGGGCTTTTACAATGAGCAGTTCTTC	CASSLKGTRGFYNEQFF
-	TRBV5-6	-	15	TRBJ2-5	TGTGCCAGCAGCTTGGCAGGAGGGCTCCAAGAGACCCAGTACTTC	CASSLAGGLQETQYF
-	TRBV27	-	14	TRBJ2-1	TGTGCCAGCAGTTTAGGGTACGGATACAATGAGCAGTTCTTC	CASSLGYGYNEQFF
TRBD2	TRBV7-9	-	15	TRBJ2-7	TGTGCCAGCAGCCCTCAGACTAGCGGGGCTTACGAGCAGTACTTC	CASSPQTSGAYEQYF
-	TRBV6-6	-	12	TRBJ1-1	TGTGCCAGCAGTTCCGCGGACAAACGCGCTTTCTTT	CASSSADKRAFF
-	TRBV7-9	-	11	TRBJ2-5	TGTGCCAGCAGCCCTCACTATGGCCAGTACTTC	CASSPHYGQYF
-	TRBV6-5	once	15	TRBJ1-2	TGTGCCAGCAGTTCACGGGACACAGGATCGTATGGCTACACCTTC	CASSSRDTGSYGYTF
-	TRBV30	-	17	TRBJ2-1	TGTGCCTGGAAAAAGTTCAGGGGTCGAGATCTGGGCAATGAGCAGTTCTTC	CAWKKFRGRDLGNEQFF
TRBD2	TRBV5-1	-	16	TRBJ2-3	TGCGCCAGCAGCTGGGGTACAGCGGGGATCACAGATACGCAGTATTTT	CASSWGTAGITDTQYF
-	TRBV11-2	many	14	TRBJ2-5	TGTGCCAGCAGCCGCCGGGACGGACAAGAGACCCAGTACTTC	CASSRRDGQETQYF
TRBD1	TRBV7-8	-	15	TRBJ2-7	TGTGCCAGCAGCTCCAGACAGGGTTCCTCCTACGAGCAGTACTTC	CASSSRQGSSYEQYF
-	TRBV9	-	15	TRBJ1-2	TGTGCCAGCAGCGTAGGGGTCCAAGCTAACTATGGCTACACCTTC	CASSVGVQANYGYTF
-	TRBV7-9	few	17	TRBJ2-2	TGTGCCAGCAGCGCAACCGGGCTCCGGGGCCATTCCGGGGAGCTGTTTTTT	CASSATGLRGHSGELFF
TRBD1	TRBV15	few	14	TRBJ1-1	TGTGCCACCAGCAGAGATCCAGGGGGAGGTGAAGCTTTCTTT	CATSRDPGGGEAFF
-	TRBV7-2	many	15	TRBJ1-6	TGTGCCAGCAGCTTACAGGGGCCCTATAATTCACCCCTCCACTTT	CASSLQGPYNSPLHF
TRBD1	TRBV29-1	-	15	TRBJ1-3	TGCAGCGTTGTGAGTGAGGGGGCGCGAGGAAACACCATATATTTT	CSVVSEGARGNTIYF
TRBD1	TRBV6-5	-	13	TRBJ1-1	TGTGCCAGCAGGCGACAGGGACCCTATGAAGCTTTCTTT	CASRRQGPYEAFF
-	TRBV19	-	17	TRBJ1-1	TGTGCCAGTAGCCAGCTTGCCGGGGGGACGTTGAACACTGAAGCTTTCTTT	CASSQLAGGTLNTEAFF
TRBD1	TRBV6-1	few	13	TRBJ2-3	TGTGCCAGCAGTGAGGACAGGGAAGGTTCGCAGTATTTT	CASSEDREGSQYF
TRBD1	TRBV25-1	-	14	TRBJ1-6	TGTGCCAGCAAACCGGACAGGGAGGGTTCACCCCTCCACTTT	CASKPDREGSPLHF
-	TRBV7-2	-	14	TRBJ1-5	TGTGCCAGCAGCTTAGGCCTTAATAATCAGCCCCAGCATTTT	CASSLGLNNQPQHF
TRBD1	TRBV29-1	-	12	TRBJ2-7	TGCAGCGTGAGACAGGGGGCCTACGAGCAGTACTTC	CSVRQGAYEQYF
-	TRBV27	once	15	TRBJ1-1	TGTGCCAGCAGTTTATCTGGCGGGGTGAACACTGAAGCTTTCTTT	CASSLSGGVNTEAFF
-	TRBV4-2	-	17	TRBJ1-6	TGTGCCAGCAGCCAAGTTTCTCTAAACTCCTATAATTCACCCCTCCACTTT	CASSQVSLNSYNSPLHF
TRBD2	TRBV4-1	-	16	TRBJ2-7	TGCGCCAGCAGCCACCTCCTAGCGGGGGGGTTTTACGAGCAGTACTTC	CASSHLLAGGFYEQYF
TRBD2	TRBV6-6	-	14	TRBJ2-3	TGTGCCAGCAGACCTCCCGGCGGGAGAAGTACGCAGTATTTT	CASRPPGGRSTQYF
-	TRBV7-2	few	14	TRBJ1-1	TGTGCCAGCAGCTTCAGTGACACAACCACTGAAGCTTTCTTT	CASSFSDTTTEAFF
-	TRBV5-1	-	14	TRBJ2-7	TGCGCCAGCAGGATTGAGGGGTCCAGCTACGAGCAGTACTTC	CASRIEGSSYEQYF
-	TRBV9	-	16	TRBJ2-6	TGTGCCAGCAGCAACACCCTTGGAGGAGGGGCCAACGTCCTGACTTTC	CASSNTLGGGANVLTF
-	TRBV5-1	-	17	TRBJ1-4	TGCGCCAGCAGCTTGATTGGACAGCCGGCAACTAATGAAAAACTGTTTTTT	CASSLIGQPATNEKLFF